A single sample is the source of the 23 T cell receptor beta chains below, sequenced in a study of blood T cells in healthy people across ages. PCR was performed a second time for about 6 to 12 cycles using a sample-barcoded 5' primer and a J-beta primer mix. Using its own MiXCR run on the 5' RACE reads, TCRdb lists one record per CDR3 protein. The sample has about 760,000 distinct CDR3 sequences, approximately 25% seen once. The same data also contributed to another study, on T cells of mothers and their children.

The sequencing input was blood. The receptors were gathered from a boy aged 5 to 17 in good health.

This clonotype was seen a handful of times. V usage is TRBV4-3 and J usage is TRBJ2-1; TRBD2 matches 12 bases. Germline V lookup: CDR1 LGHNA, CDR2 YSLEER. The CDR3 is made up of 16 amino acids. The ends lost 1 base at V and 10 bases at J; junction bases unmatched: 8. The CDR3, as DNA: TGCGCCAGCAGCCAAGCACCTAGCGGGGGGGCCAACGAGCAGTTCTTC. Translating it yields CASSQAPSGGANEQFF.

V is TRBV6-2 or TRBV6-3 and J is TRBJ2-4; D may correspond to TRBD1 or TRBD2 (5 bases each). The length of the CDR3 is 15 residues. Germline V lookup: CDR1 MNHEY, CDR2 SVGEGT. The germline V and J ends were trimmed by 5 bases and 6 bases, with 17 bases remaining between them. CDR3 coding DNA: TGTGCCAGCAGTAACTTCCCAGATGGGGGAAACATTCAGTACTTC. Residues: CASSNFPDGGNIQYF.

V is TRBV4-3 and J is TRBJ2-5, with unresolved D. Germline V gene data show CDR1 as LGHNA and CDR2 as YSLEER. The V gene lost 1 base and the J gene lost 5 bases, with 14 bases spanning the gap. The CDR3 runs to 15 residues. CDR3 loop: CASSQVHTLAETQYF. DNA of the CDR3: TGCGCCAGCAGCCAAGTTCACACACTGGCCGAGACCCAGTACTTC.

This rearrangement joins TRBV18 to TRBJ2-1, with 9 bases lining up with TRBD1. This CDR3 region has 14 residues. V was clipped by 6 bases and J by 5 bases; unmatched bases: 5. From germline, CDR1 is KGHSH and CDR2 LQKENI. The CDR3 region has the DNA TGTGCCAGCTCGCAACAGGGGGCAAACAATGAGCAGTTCTTC. Translating it yields CASSQQGANNEQFF.

This clonotype occurred a few times. The gene calls are TRBV18 and TRBJ1-1, with a tentative D call TRBD1 (5 bases). Germline CDR1 KGHSH, CDR2 LQKENI. This CDR3 spans 12 amino acids. V was pared by 1 base and J by 10 bases, with 10 bases between. CDR3 amino acids: CASSPRDGGAFF. The CDR3 coding sequence is TGTGCCAGCTCACCACGGGACGGGGGAGCTTTCTTT.

A few counts support this clonotype. The chain recombines TRBV20-1 with TRBJ2-5, with D possibly being TRBD2 (6 bases). The tail of the sequence fits TRBJ2-1 better, so the J call may be wrong. The CDR3 contains 13 residues. Germline V gives CDR1 DFQATT, CDR2 SNEGSKA (reference sequence). The DNA for the CDR3 is TGCACTCCGACTAGTTGGGGTTCCAATGAGCAGTTCTTC. The encoded protein is CTPTSWGSNEQFF.

The chain carries TRBV11-2 and TRBJ2-5; D ambiguous. The end of the DNA fits TRBJ2-1 better, so the J call may be wrong. Germline V gene lookup returns CDR1 SGHAT and CDR2 FQNNGV. This CDR3 is built from 17 residues. The CDR3 here is CASSLARRTEPYNEQFF. DNA of the CDR3: TGTGCCAGCAGCTTGGCAAGACGGACGGAACCCTACAATGAGCAGTTCTTC.

This chain joins TRBV3-1 and TRBJ2-5; 10 positions match TRBD2. The J call may be faulty, since TRBJ2-1 better matches the DNA end. The germline CDR1 and CDR2 sequences are LGHDT and YNNKEL (reference sequence). The CDR3 has 17 amino acids. In DNA form, the CDR3 reads TGTGCCAGCAGCCACCACTCAGGACTAGCGGATAGCAATGAGCAGTTCTTC. Its protein product is CASSHHSGLADSNEQFF.

The CDR3 region is CASSLRQGGRGGYTF. DNA of the CDR3: TGTGCCAGCAGCCTTCGACAGGGGGGCCGTGGTGGCTACACCTTC. The chain recombines TRBV13 with TRBJ1-2; 9 bases match TRBD1. Germline values: CDR1 PRHDT, CDR2 FYEKMQ (reference sequence). This CDR3 contains 15 residues. The trim removed 5 bases at V and 7 bases at J, leaving 11 bases unmatched.

V usage is TRBV4-3 and J usage is TRBJ1-4; D perhaps matches TRBD1 (6 bases). Germline V gives CDR1 LGHNA, CDR2 YSLEER. The CDR3 spans 18 residues. The germline V and J ends were trimmed by 0 bases and 8 bases, with 22 bases remaining between them. This chain's CDR3 is CASSQDLGLGTSGEKLFF. DNA for the CDR3: TGCGCCAGCAGCCAAGATCTGGGGTTAGGGACATCGGGAGAAAAACTGTTTTTT.

V gene TRBV25-1 combines with J gene TRBJ2-3; D remains unclear. The CDR3 covers 17 residues. V shed 0 bases and J shed 0 bases, with 13 bases lying between them. Germline CDR1 and CDR2: MGHDK and SYGVNS. The chain's CDR3 is CASSEYMGGSSTDTQYF. DNA of the CDR3: TGTGCCAGCAGTGAATATATGGGCGGTTCTAGCACAGATACGCAGTATTTT.

This chain connects TRBV29-1 to TRBJ1-1; the D is unclear. Trimming left V 4 bases short and J 6 bases short, with 6 bases between. Germline CDR1 reads SQVTM; CDR2 reads ANQGSEA. The CDR3 is 10 amino acids. CDR3 DNA: TGCAGCGTTGCGGCCTCTGAAGCTTTCTTT. Translating gives CSVAASEAFF. Full variable domain (remainder filled in from reference TRBV29-1 and TRBJ1-1): SAVISQKPSRDICQRGTSLTIQCQVDSQVTMMFWYRQQPGQSLTLIATANQGSEATYESGFVIDKFPISRPNLTFSTLTVSNMSPEDSSIYLCSVAASEAFFGQGTRLTVV.

This clonotype was observed at least ten times. At one end, the junction sequence differs from germline, possibly due to a read error. This chain connects TRBV7-2 to TRBJ2-5, with TRBD2 matching over 12 bases. The CDR3 covers 14 residues. Germline CDR1 is SGHTA and CDR2 is FQGNSA. CDR3 coding DNA: TGTGCCAGCAGCGGAAGGACTAGCGGGGCGGAGCCGTTCTTC. This encodes CASSGRTSGAEPFF.

This clonotype was recorded a few times. The CDR3, as DNA: TGTGCCACCAGCTCCCAGGAGTCCCACGAGCAGTACTTC. Its protein product is CATSSQESHEQYF. The rearrangement links TRBV15 to TRBJ2-7; D is uncertain. V was trimmed by 5 bases and J by 5 bases, leaving 13 bases between them. The CDR3 extends over 13 amino acids. The germline V gene encodes CDR1 LNHNV and CDR2 YYDKDF (reference sequence).

This clonotype was counted a few times. The V and J genes are TRBV18 and TRBJ2-5; 8 bases map to TRBD1. The CDR3 is 15 residues long. V gave up 4 bases and J gave up 4 bases; unmatched junction bases: 8. Germline-derived CDR1 and CDR2 are KGHSH and LQKENI. The CDR3 DNA reads TGTGCCAGCTCACAATCACAGGGGGTTACAGAGACCCAGTACTTC. Translation: CASSQSQGVTETQYF. The full variable domain, rest sourced from reference TRBV18 and TRBJ2-5, is NAGVMQNPRHLVRRRGQEARLRCSPMKGHSHVYWYRQLPEEGLKFMVYLQKENIIDESGMPKERFSAEFPKEGPSILRIQQVVRGDSAAYFCASSQSQGVTETQYFGPGTRLLVL.

This clonotype was observed a few times. One junction end disagrees with the germline gene, perhaps due to a read error. The V call is TRBV7-9, the J call TRBJ1-1; D is unclear. The length of the CDR3 is 13 residues. Per the germline V gene, CDR1 is SEHNR and CDR2 is FQNEAQ (reference sequence). DNA of the CDR3: TGTACCAGCAGCTTAGAAGGTGGCACTGAAGCTTTCTTT. This gives the protein CTSSLEGGTEAFF.

Comment on this clonotype: A junction end diverges from the germline sequence, so it may reflect a read error. This sequence joins TRBV4-1 and TRBJ2-2; tentatively, D is TRBD1 (5 bases). Germline V gene sequence: CDR1 MGHRA, CDR2 YSYEKL. This CDR3 region has 17 residues. The DNA of the CDR3 is TGCGCCAACAGCCAAGGGGTTACAGCCGTTAGCACCGGGGAGCTGTTTTTT. This gives the protein CANSQGVTAVSTGELFF.

This clonotype occurred many times. V gene TRBV6-1 combines with J gene TRBJ2-5, with 8 bases lining up with TRBD2. V shed 0 bases and J 1 base; nucleotides not matched to a gene: 1. The germline V gene encodes CDR1 MNHNS and CDR2 SASEGT. The CDR3 length is 15 residues. CDR3 nucleotides: TGTGCCAGCAGTGAAGCGGCGGGAGGCCAAGAGACCCAGTACTTC. Translated, it gives CASSEAAGGQETQYF.

This clonotype was seen more than once but under ten times. The rearrangement uses TRBV28 and TRBJ2-5; D remains unclear. The CDR3 totals 14 residues. Germline-derived CDR1 and CDR2 are MDHEN and SYDVKM. V was shortened by 5 bases and J by 3 bases, with 13 bases between the two germline ends. The CDR3 sequence: CASSGRSGEETQYF. CDR3 sequence (DNA): TGTGCCAGCAGTGGTAGGTCCGGAGAAGAGACCCAGTACTTC.

This chain links TRBV28 with TRBJ1-3, with D uncertain. The CDR3 loop spans 11 amino acids. V was clipped by 6 bases and J by 4 bases, with 4 bases between them. Germline CDR1 and CDR2: MDHEN and SYDVKM. Here the CDR3 reads CASRNGNTIYF. CDR3 in DNA: TGTGCCAGCAGGAACGGAAACACCATATATTTT.

V and J are TRBV27 and TRBJ2-1, with a weak D call TRBD1 (5 bases). V shed 5 bases and J shed 8 bases, with 7 bases lying between them. Germline loops: CDR1 MNHEY, CDR2 SMNVEV (reference sequence). The CDR3 has 11 amino acids. The CDR3 DNA sequence: TGTGCCAGCAGTAAGGGGCATGAGCAGTTCTTC. This gives the protein CASSKGHEQFF.

As regards this clonotype: Germline is not matched at one junction end, which may reflect a read error. The chain has TRBV6-2 or TRBV6-3 and TRBJ2-7; 7 nucleotides line up with TRBD2. The CDR3 covers 14 residues. CDR1 is MNHEY and CDR2 is SVGEGT in the germline V gene. This CDR3 reads CASTRGTTGYEQYF. The CDR3 DNA is TGTGCTAGCACCCGGGGGACTACCGGCTACGAGCAGTACTTC.

This chain uses TRBV20-1 with TRBJ2-5; possible D gene TRBD2, 5 bases. The DNA end is more similar to TRBJ2-1, so the J call may be wrong. The CDR3 totals 13 residues. Germline CDR1 DFQATT, CDR2 SNEGSKA (reference sequence). DNA of the CDR3: TGCAGTGCTAAGTCCTTTGAGGGCAATGAGCAGTTCTTC. Protein product: CSAKSFEGNEQFF.